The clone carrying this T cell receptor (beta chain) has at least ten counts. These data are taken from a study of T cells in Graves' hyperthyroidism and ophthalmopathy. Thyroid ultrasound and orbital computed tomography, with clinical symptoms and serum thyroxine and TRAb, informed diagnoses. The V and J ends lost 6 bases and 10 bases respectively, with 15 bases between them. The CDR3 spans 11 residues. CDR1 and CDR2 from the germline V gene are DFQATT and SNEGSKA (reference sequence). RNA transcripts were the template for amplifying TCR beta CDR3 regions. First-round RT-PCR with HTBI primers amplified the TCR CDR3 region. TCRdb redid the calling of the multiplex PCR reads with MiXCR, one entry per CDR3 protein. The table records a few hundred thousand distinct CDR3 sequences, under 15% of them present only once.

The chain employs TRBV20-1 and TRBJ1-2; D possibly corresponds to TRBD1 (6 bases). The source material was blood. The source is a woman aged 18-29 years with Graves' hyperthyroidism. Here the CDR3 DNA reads TGCAGTGCGGCACAGGGTCTCTCCTACACCTTC. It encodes CSAAQGLSYTF.